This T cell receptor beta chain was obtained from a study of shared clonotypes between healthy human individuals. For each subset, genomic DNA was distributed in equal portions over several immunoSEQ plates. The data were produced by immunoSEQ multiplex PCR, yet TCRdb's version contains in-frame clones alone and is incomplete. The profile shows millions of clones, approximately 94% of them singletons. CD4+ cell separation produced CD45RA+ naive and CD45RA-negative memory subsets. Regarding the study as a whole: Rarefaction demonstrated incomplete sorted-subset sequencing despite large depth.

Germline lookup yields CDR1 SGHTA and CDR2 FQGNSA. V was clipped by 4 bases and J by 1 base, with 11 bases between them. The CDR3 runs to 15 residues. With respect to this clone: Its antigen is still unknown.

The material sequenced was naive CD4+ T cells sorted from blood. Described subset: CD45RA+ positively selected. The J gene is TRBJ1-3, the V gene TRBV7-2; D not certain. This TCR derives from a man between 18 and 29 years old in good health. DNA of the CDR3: TGTGCCAGCAGCTGGACCGATTTGTCTGGAAACACCATATATTTT. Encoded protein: CASSWTDLSGNTIYF. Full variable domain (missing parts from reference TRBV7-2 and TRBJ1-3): GAGVSQSPSNKVTEKGKDVELRCDPISGHTALYWYRQSLGQGLEFLIYFQGNSAPDKSGLPSDRFSAERTGGSVSTLTIQRTQQEDSAVYLCASSWTDLSGNTIYFGEGSWLTVV.